The entry below gives a single TCR beta chain sequence along with its context. The data were taken from a study of Ad26.COV2.S vaccination and SARS-CoV-2 variants. Regarding treatment: some 19 received Ad26.COV2.S at low or high dose, single or two shots; about 5 received placebo; per-sample allocation not given. Day 63 after the first vaccine or placebo injection was the time point for sampling. Measured with immunoSEQ multiplex PCR; TCRdb has only the in-frame clones, and not every one. There are a few hundred thousand clones in the sample; around nine tenths occur only once, and about 4% lies in the top ten. The TCR originated in a person aged 18-60 years who received the Ad26.COV2.S COVID-19 vaccine or a placebo. Sequenced here: peripheral blood, sampled in a trial of Ad26.COV2.S vaccine versus placebo.

The CDR3 is CASSENPVVAQYF. The CDR3 bases are TGCGCCAGCAGTGAAAATCCTGTAGTAGCCCAGTACTTC. This chain uses TRBV10-2 with TRBJ2-5, with no clear D. There are 13 residues in the CDR3. The V gene's germline CDR1 is WSHSY and CDR2 SAAADI. The ends were cut back, 3 bases at V and 9 bases at J, with 14 bases in the middle.